One T cell receptor (beta chain) is described in this entry. Its binding antigen is unknown. No much larger clone is present one base from it, and per-base qualities are unavailable. High-throughput TCR beta sequencing profiled peripheral blood CD8+ and CD4+ T cells from healthy donors, Susac syndrome patients and multiple sclerosis patients. Treatment-naive patients with stable or active relapsing-remitting disease fulfilling revised McDonald criteria were used as multiple sclerosis controls. Bulk CD8+ and CD4+ T cells were purified by magnetic negative isolation, while CD8+ TEMRA cells were enriched using FACS. Blood was collected in EDTA tubes and processed within 24 hours, with PBMCs isolated through density gradient centrifugation. PBMCs destined for TCR sequencing were cryopreserved in liquid nitrogen and later thawed in a 37 °C water bath. A purity of at least 90% was achieved for sorted or isolated CD4+, CD8+ and CD8+ TEMRA cells.

The data stem from a study of CD8 T cells in Susac syndrome (dated by TCRdb to between 2018 and 2020). Context from the whole study: The study used repertoire sequencing to test whether antigen drove CD8+ T cell activation and differentiation in Susac syndrome. CD8+ T cell repertoire clonality was compared between about a dozen healthy donors, approximately 14 Susac syndrome patients and roughly 15 multiple sclerosis patients. Broad study findings and their caveats: The number of individuals in the TCR sequencing and HLA analysis was recognized as being relatively small.

RNA was extracted using the RNeasy kit, and roughly 0.5 to 1 ug of the RNA was reverse transcribed with random hexamers. The immunoSEQ multiplex PCR assay, covering 54 Vbeta and 13 Jbeta segments, was used to amplify TCR beta CDR3 regions. To correct PCR amplification bias, a synthetic template baseline was used for both primer optimization and computational correction. The authors' analysis ran thus. Reads were annotated to V, D and J genes according to IMGT and were analyzed with immunoSEQ Analyzer, with only productive sequences retained. To calculate clonality, Shannon entropy was normalized by log2 of the number of productive unique sequences and then subtracted from one. For each patient and control, public and private clones were evaluated among the 100 most prevalent clones. A clone was defined as Susac-specific if it was absent from the healthy and MS cohorts, from some 980 published viral clones and from other ImmuneACCESS disease sequences. The public reads were reanalyzed by TCRdb: fastp trimming at Q25, MiXCR alignment, in-frame beta chains only. When rows share a CDR3 protein, they turn into one entry using the most common DNA and genes. The V and J calls, along with clone size, are taken from TCRdb and not from the paper's own processing. Counted in this sample were about 200,000 distinct CDR3 sequences; approximately 90% of them appeared once. The ten largest clones capture roughly 0.15% of the sample.

V loses 0 bases of germline sequence and J loses 11 bases, and the interval between the two ends is 8 bases. The germline V gene (reference sequence) supplies CDR1 GTSNPN and CDR2 SVGIG. CDR3 length: 11 amino acids, cysteine to phenylalanine. Left in the record is the CDR3 DNA by itself, 33 bases read in frame from the first base. This sequence originates from a human donor with multiple sclerosis. The rearrangement combines TRBV30 with TRBJ1-5; possibly the D gene is TRBD1, per 5 matching bases. The sample consisted of CD8+ T cells from PBMCs. For the CDR3, the sequence is CAWSVGESQHF. The DNA sequence is as follows: TGTGCCTGGAGTGTAGGGGAGTCCCAGCATTTT.